The 16 T cell receptor beta chains reported below all come from one sample, sequenced in a study of shared clonotypes between healthy human individuals. Profiling relied on immunoSEQ multiplex PCR, and the TCRdb table lists in-frame clones only, not all of them. The repertoire has some 380,000 clones, 96% of them found once; the top ten carry approximately 0.3%. The sequencing input was memory CD8+ T cells sorted from blood. Subset described: CD45RO+ cells pooled with CCR7-negative TemRA cells. The receptors were gathered from a young man in good health.

The chain has TRBV6-5 and TRBJ2-3, with 14 nucleotides matching TRBD2. Germline values: CDR1 MNHEY, CDR2 SVGAGI. The CDR3 length is 15 residues. After removal of 6 bases from V and 3 bases from J, the junction contained 2 bases not matched to a gene. DNA of the CDR3: TGTGCCAGCAGGCGACTAGCGGGAGGGACAGATACGCAGTATTTT. Protein sequence: CASRRLAGGTDTQYF.

The chain carries TRBV7-2 and TRBJ2-2, with 9 nucleotides matching TRBD1. J lost 1 base, V lost 2 bases, and 11 bases had no gene match. The CDR3 covers 19 residues. Germline V gene lookup returns CDR1 SGHTA and CDR2 FQGNSA. The CDR3 DNA sequence: TGTGCCAGCAGCTTACCTCGGGACAGGGAAGTAAGGAACACCGGGGAGCTGTTTTTT. It specifies CASSLPRDREVRNTGELFF.

The chain is built from TRBV6-1 and TRBJ1-1; D is unresolved. This CDR3 contains 15 residues. V was shortened by 0 bases and J by 1 base, with 9 bases between the two germline ends. Germline assignment: CDR1 MNHNS and CDR2 SASEGT. The CDR3 is CASSEARRPNTEAFF. The CDR3 region has the DNA TGTGCCAGCAGTGAAGCACGGAGGCCGAACACTGAAGCTTTCTTT.

The chain uses TRBV18 and TRBJ2-7; TRBD1 matches at 7 bases. The ends lost 6 bases at V and 6 bases at J; junction bases unmatched: 11. Germline-derived CDR1 and CDR2 are KGHSH and LQKENI. The CDR3 extends over 14 amino acids. In DNA, the CDR3 is TGTGCCAGCTCCCGAATCCCGGGACAGTCCGAGCAGTACTTC. The encoded protein is CASSRIPGQSEQYF.

This chain links TRBV5-4 with TRBJ1-2; D not certain. V was cut by 0 bases and J by 4 bases, with 16 bases left in between. This CDR3 region has 16 residues. CDR1 SGHNT and CDR2 YYREEE come from the germline V gene (reference sequence). The CDR3 is CASSLGKAGRSYGYTF. DNA for the CDR3: TGTGCCAGCAGCTTGGGTAAGGCGGGCAGGTCCTATGGCTACACCTTC.

The rearrangement joins TRBV19 to TRBJ1-5, with a possible D match to TRBD1 (6 bases). The germline V and J ends were trimmed by 7 bases and 1 base, with 17 bases remaining between them. CDR3 length: 16 residues. The germline CDR1 and CDR2 sequences are LNHDA and SQIVND (reference sequence). As DNA, the CDR3 is TGTGCCAGTACTACTTGGACAGTAACAAGCAATCAGCCCCAGCATTTT. This gives the protein CASTTWTVTSNQPQHF.

The rearrangement links TRBV15 to TRBJ2-7; weak D call: TRBD1 (6 bases). The germline V and J ends were trimmed by 0 bases and 4 bases, with 16 bases remaining between them. The CDR3 loop spans 16 amino acids. Looked up from germline, CDR1 is LNHNV and CDR2 is YYDKDF (reference sequence). CDR3 residues: CATSRDRDTSLYEQYF. In DNA, the CDR3 is TGTGCCACCAGCAGAGACCGGGACACATCCCTTTACGAGCAGTACTTC.

The genes are TRBV2 and TRBJ2-6; TRBD1 matches at 7 bases. The germline V gene has CDR1 SNHLY and CDR2 FYNNEI. This CDR3 contains 15 residues. J was trimmed by 2 bases and V by 6 bases; bases with no gene match: 4. The DNA of the CDR3 is TGTGCCAGCAGAGCAACAGGGGCTGGGGCCAACGTCCTGACTTTC. Translated: CASRATGAGANVLTF. Variable domain in full (rest from reference TRBV2 and TRBJ2-6): EPEVTQTPSHQVTQMGQEVILRCVPISNHLYFYWYRQILGQKVEFLVSFYNNEISEKSEIFDDQFSVERPDGSNFTLKIRSTKLEDSAMYFCASRATGAGANVLTFGAGSRLTVL.

DNA for the CDR3: TGCGCCAGCAGAGACAAAACAGGGTGTAATGAAAAACTGTTTTTT. Amino acid sequence: CASRDKTGCNEKLFF. The rearrangement joins TRBV10-1 to TRBJ1-4; tentative D call: TRBD1 (6 bases). Germline V gives CDR1 WNHNN, CDR2 SYGVQD (reference sequence). V gave up 6 bases and J gave up 4 bases, with 15 bases separating them. This CDR3 region has 15 residues.

The J gene is TRBJ2-3, the V gene TRBV18, with D unclear. This CDR3 is 12 amino acids long. Trimming left V 5 bases short and J 1 base short, with 4 bases between. CDR1 is KGHSH, CDR2 LQKENI, per germline. CDR3: CASSGGTDTQYF. In DNA form, the CDR3 reads TGTGCCAGCTCAGGGGGCACAGATACGCAGTATTTT.

The chain links TRBV27 to TRBJ2-3, with TRBD2 matching over 8 bases. With V trimmed by 4 bases and J by 2 bases, 5 bases remained unmatched. The CDR3 has 15 residues. Germline CDR1 and CDR2: MNHEY and SMNVEV (reference sequence). The CDR3 region has the DNA TGTGCCAGCAGTTCAGGGACTAGGGTCACAGATACGCAGTATTTT. Amino acid sequence: CASSSGTRVTDTQYF.

The rearrangement uses TRBV20-1 and TRBJ1-2; D uncertain. V lost 0 bases and J 8 bases, leaving 7 bases between the germline ends. The CDR3 totals 11 residues. The germline gives CDR1 DFQATT, CDR2 SNEGSKA (reference sequence). The CDR3 reads CSAREVLGYTF. CDR3 bases: TGCAGTGCTAGAGAAGTTTTAGGCTACACCTTC.

The genes are TRBV5-4 and TRBJ2-3, with D perhaps matching TRBD1 or TRBD2 (6 bases each). The germline V gene encodes CDR1 SGHNT and CDR2 YYREEE (reference sequence). The CDR3 covers 15 residues. V was cut by 4 bases and J by 6 bases, with 18 bases left in between. The CDR3 sequence: CASSPLGGRRDTQYF. DNA for the CDR3: TGTGCCAGCAGCCCGCTAGGGGGGCGCCGCGATACGCAGTATTTT.

This clone has just one count. The chain is built from TRBV7-9 and TRBJ2-1; 11 positions agree with TRBD2. The CDR3 runs to 14 residues. CDR1 is SEHNR and CDR2 is FQNEAQ in the germline V gene (reference sequence). V dropped 8 bases and J dropped 7; count of bases not matched to a gene: 7. CDR3 protein: CASVYPSGRNEQFF. CDR3 nucleotide sequence: TGTGCCAGCGTATACCCTAGCGGGAGGAATGAGCAGTTCTTC.

The chain carries TRBV29-1 and TRBJ2-6; TRBD1 matches at 8 bases. CDR1 SQVTM and CDR2 ANQGSEA come from the germline V gene. The CDR3 covers 16 residues. J gave up 4 bases and V 3 bases, and 8 bases lay outside the gene matches. CDR3 DNA: TGCAGCGTTGAGGTTCGGACAGGGTCAGGGGCCAACGTCCTGACTTTC. It translates to CSVEVRTGSGANVLTF. Complete variable domain (other parts from reference TRBV29-1 and TRBJ2-6): SAVISQKPSRDICQRGTSLTIQCQVDSQVTMMFWYRQQPGQSLTLIATANQGSEATYESGFVIDKFPISRPNLTFSTLTVSNMSPEDSSIYLCSVEVRTGSGANVLTFGAGSRLTVL.

This clone was picked up one time. This chain links TRBV2 with TRBJ1-1, with D maybe TRBD1 (5 bases). The V and J ends lost 2 bases and 6 bases respectively, with 16 bases between them. CDR3 length: 15 residues. Germline V lookup: CDR1 SNHLY, CDR2 FYNNEI. CDR3 region: CASSEMVQGLAEAFF. The CDR3 coding sequence is TGTGCCAGCAGTGAAATGGTGCAGGGCCTGGCTGAAGCTTTCTTT.